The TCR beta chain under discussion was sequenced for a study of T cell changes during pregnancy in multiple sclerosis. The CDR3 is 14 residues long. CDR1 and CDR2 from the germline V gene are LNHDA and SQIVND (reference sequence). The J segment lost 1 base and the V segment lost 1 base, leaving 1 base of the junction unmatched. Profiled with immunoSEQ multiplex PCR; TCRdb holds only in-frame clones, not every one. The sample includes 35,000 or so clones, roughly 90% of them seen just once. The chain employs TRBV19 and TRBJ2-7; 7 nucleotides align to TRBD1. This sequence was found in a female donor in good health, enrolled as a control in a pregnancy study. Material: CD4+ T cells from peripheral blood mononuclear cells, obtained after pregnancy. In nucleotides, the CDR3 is TGTGCCAGTAGTATAGGGGGACAGTCCTACGAGCAGTACTTC. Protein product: CASSIGGQSYEQYF.